The sequence of this TCR beta chain was determined in a study of cytomegalovirus exposure and HLA in healthy donors. Whole-study results and caveats: Data from an earlier analysis indicated that most TCR beta V segments were productive either about 90% or about 30% of the time.

Amplification used 60 Vbeta primers and 13 Jbeta primers. Sequencing was performed with immunoSEQ multiplex PCR; in TCRdb, only in-frame clones are kept and a portion is missing. The sample comprises over 200,000 clones, approximately 82% of which are singletons, and 3% to 4.5% rests with the top ten. On this clone itself: The target antigen is unknown.

The V end lost 6 bases, the J end lost 0 bases, and 11 bases lay between the germline ends. Germline values: CDR1 SGDLS, CDR2 YYNGEE. This CDR3 region has 14 residues. The origin of this receptor is a male donor in good health and CMV-seronegative. This rearrangement joins TRBV9 to TRBJ2-3; D is undetermined. Sequenced input: PBMCs. CDR3 loop: CASKRLPSTDTQYF. The CDR3 DNA reads TGTGCCAGCAAGCGACTTCCTAGCACAGATACGCAGTATTTT.